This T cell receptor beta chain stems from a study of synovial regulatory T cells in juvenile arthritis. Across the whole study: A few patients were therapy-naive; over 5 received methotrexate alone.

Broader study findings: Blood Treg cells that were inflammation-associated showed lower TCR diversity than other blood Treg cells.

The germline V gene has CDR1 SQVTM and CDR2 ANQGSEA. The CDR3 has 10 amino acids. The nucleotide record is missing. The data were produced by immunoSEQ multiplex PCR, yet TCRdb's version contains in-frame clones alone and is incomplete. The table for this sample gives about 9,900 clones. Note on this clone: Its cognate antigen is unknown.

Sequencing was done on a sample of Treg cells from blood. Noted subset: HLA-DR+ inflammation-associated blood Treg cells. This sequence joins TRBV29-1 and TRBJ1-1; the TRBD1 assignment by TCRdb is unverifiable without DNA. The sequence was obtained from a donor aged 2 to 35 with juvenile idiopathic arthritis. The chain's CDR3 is CSVGSTEAFF.